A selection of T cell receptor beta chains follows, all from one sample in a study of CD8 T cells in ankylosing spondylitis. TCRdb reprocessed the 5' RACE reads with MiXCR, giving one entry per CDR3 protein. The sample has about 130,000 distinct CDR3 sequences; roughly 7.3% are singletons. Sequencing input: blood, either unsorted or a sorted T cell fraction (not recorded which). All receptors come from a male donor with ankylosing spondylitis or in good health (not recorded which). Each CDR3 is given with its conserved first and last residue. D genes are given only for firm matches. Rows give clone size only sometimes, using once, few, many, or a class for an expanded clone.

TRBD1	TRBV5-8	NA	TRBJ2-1	CASSLRQGDNEQFF	TGTGCCAGCAGCTTGCGCCAGGGGGACAATGAGCAGTTCTTC
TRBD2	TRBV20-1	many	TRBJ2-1	CSAPGLAGGVSYNEQFF	TGCAGTGCACCAGGACTAGCGGGAGGGGTCTCCTACAATGAGCAGTTCTTC
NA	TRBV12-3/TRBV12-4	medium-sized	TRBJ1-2	CASTIVGGHGYTF	TGTGCCAGCACCATCGTCGGGGGGCACGGCTACACCTTC
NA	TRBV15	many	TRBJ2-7	CATSRDSGRSYEQYF	TGTGCCACCAGCAGAGATTCGGGGCGCTCCTACGAGCAGTACTTC
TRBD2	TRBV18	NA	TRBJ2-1	CASSPPMGLAGGSSYNEQFF	TGTGCCAGCTCACCACCGATGGGACTAGCGGGAGGGAGCTCCTACAATGAGCAGTTCTTC
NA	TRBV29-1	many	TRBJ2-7	CSVEWGSYEQYF	TGCAGCGTTGAGTGGGGCTCCTACGAGCAGTACTTC
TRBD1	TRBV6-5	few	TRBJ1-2	CASSYTGQLYGYTF	TGTGCCAGCAGTTACACGGGACAGCTCTATGGCTACACCTTC
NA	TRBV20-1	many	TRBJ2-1	CSAVSGDKPSKEQFF	TGCAGTGCCGTCAGCGGAGATAAGCCCTCCAAGGAGCAGTTCTTC
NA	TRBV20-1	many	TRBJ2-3	CSARPGVAGDTQYF	TGCAGTGCTAGGCCCGGGGTGGCGGGGGATACGCAGTATTTT
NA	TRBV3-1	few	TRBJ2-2	CASSQDVSPGELFF	TGTGCCAGCAGCCAAGATGTCAGCCCCGGGGAGCTGTTTTTT
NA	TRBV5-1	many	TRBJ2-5	CASSSQQETQYF	TGCGCCAGCAGCTCCCAACAAGAGACCCAGTACTTC
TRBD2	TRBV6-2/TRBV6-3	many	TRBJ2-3	CASSSGTSGGFTDTQYF	TGTGCCAGCAGCTCCGGGACTAGCGGGGGATTCACAGATACGCAGTATTTT
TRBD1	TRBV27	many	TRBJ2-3	CASSLRGGLDTQYF	TGTGCCAGCAGTTTAAGAGGGGGCCTGGATACGCAGTATTTT
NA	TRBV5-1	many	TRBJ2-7	CASSWNSGRNYEQYF	TGCGCCAGCAGCTGGAACTCGGGGCGGAACTACGAGCAGTACTTC
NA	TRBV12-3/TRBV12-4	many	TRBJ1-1	CASSLNSVNTEAFF	TGTGCCAGCAGTTTGAACAGCGTAAACACTGAAGCTTTCTTT
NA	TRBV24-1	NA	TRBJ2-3	CATSDDRGTDTQYF	TGTGCCACCAGTGACGACCGCGGCACAGATACGCAGTATTTT
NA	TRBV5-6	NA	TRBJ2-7	CASSPGLPHEQYF	TGTGCCAGCAGCCCCGGGCTCCCCCACGAGCAGTACTTC
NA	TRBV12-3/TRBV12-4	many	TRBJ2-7	CASSLFQDPFEQYF	TGTGCCAGCAGCCTGTTCCAGGACCCCTTCGAGCAGTACTTC
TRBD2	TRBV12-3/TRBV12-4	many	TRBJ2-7	CASSPSLLAGGGYEQYF	TGTGCCAGCAGTCCGTCTCTCCTAGCGGGAGGCGGATACGAGCAGTACTTC
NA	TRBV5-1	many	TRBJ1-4	CASADTYNEKLFF	TGCGCCAGCGCCGACACATATAATGAAAAACTGTTTTTT
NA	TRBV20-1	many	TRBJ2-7	CSQLQHSSYEQYF	TGCAGTCAGCTACAGCACTCCTCCTACGAGCAGTACTTC
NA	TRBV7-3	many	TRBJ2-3	CASSFGGSPGAQYF	TGTGCCAGCAGCTTTGGGGGTTCTCCAGGGGCGCAGTATTTT
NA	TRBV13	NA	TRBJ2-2	CASSLEIRQANTGELFF	TGTGCCAGCAGCTTAGAAATAAGACAAGCGAACACCGGGGAGCTGTTTTTT
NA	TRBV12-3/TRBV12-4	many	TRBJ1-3	CASSPDGAAGGNTIYF	TGTGCCAGCAGTCCGGATGGGGCCGCGGGTGGAAACACCATATATTTT
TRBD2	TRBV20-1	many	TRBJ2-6	CSATGTSGSGANVLTF	TGCAGTGCTACCGGGACTAGCGGCTCTGGGGCCAACGTCCTGACTTTC
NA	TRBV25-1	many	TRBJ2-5	CASSDPTVGGHIGPERKTQYF	TGTGCCAGCAGTGATCCGACTGTGGGTGGCCACATTGGGCCGGAGCGAAAGACCCAGTACTTC
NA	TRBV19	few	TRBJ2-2	CASTPRSGFGELFF	TGTGCCAGTACCCCAAGAAGTGGCTTCGGGGAGCTGTTTTTT
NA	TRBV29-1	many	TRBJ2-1	CSVEKSSGPGNEQFF	TGCAGCGTTGAAAAGTCGAGCGGGCCGGGGAATGAGCAGTTCTTC
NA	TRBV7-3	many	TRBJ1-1	CASSPHGRLNTEAFF	TGTGCCAGCAGCCCTCATGGGCGTTTAAACACTGAAGCTTTCTTT
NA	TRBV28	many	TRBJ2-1	CASSFRGPEQFF	TGTGCCAGCAGTTTTCGGGGACCAGAGCAGTTCTTC
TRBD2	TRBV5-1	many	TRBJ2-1	CASSLAGTSGRSSYNEQFF	TGCGCCAGCAGCCTGGCCGGGACTAGCGGGCGCAGCTCCTACAATGAGCAGTTCTTC
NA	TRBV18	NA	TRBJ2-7	CASSPELGVGTYEQYF	TGTGCCAGCTCACCCGAGTTGGGGGTTGGAACCTACGAGCAGTACTTC
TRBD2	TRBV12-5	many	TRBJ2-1	CASGPPQKENSGGRQFF	TGTGCTAGTGGTCCACCGCAAAAAGAGAATAGCGGGGGACGGCAGTTCTTC
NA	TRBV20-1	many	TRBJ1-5	CSARPNPSGRNQPQHF	TGCAGTGCTAGACCTAACCCTTCGGGGCGCAATCAGCCCCAGCATTTT
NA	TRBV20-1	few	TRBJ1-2	CSATGTGNYGYTF	TGCAGTGCTACGGGGACGGGGAACTATGGCTACACCTTC
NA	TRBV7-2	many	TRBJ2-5	CASRFAGGETQYF	TGTGCCAGCAGATTTGCAGGCGGAGAGACCCAGTACTTC
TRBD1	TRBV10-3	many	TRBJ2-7	CAISESGGNEQYF	TGTGCCATCAGTGAGTCAGGGGGCAACGAGCAGTACTTC
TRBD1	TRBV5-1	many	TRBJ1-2	CASSLPGQVLTNYGYTF	TGCGCCAGCAGCTTGCCGGGACAGGTTCTTACTAACTATGGCTACACCTTC
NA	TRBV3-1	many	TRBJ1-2	CASSQDGRGYTF	TGTGCCAGCAGCCAAGACGGACGGGGATACACCTTC
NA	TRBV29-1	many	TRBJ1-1	CSVEKGLENTEAFF	TGCAGCGTTGAAAAGGGACTGGAGAACACTGAAGCTTTCTTT
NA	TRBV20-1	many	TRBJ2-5	CSASLPVGGETQYF	TGCAGTGCTAGTCTCCCCGTTGGAGGAGAGACCCAGTACTTC
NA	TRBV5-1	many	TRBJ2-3	CASSLAGIATDTQYF	TGCGCCAGCAGCTTGGCCGGGATTGCCACAGATACGCAGTATTTT
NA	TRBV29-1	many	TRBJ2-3	CSVDGSTDTQYF	TGCAGCGTTGACGGGAGCACAGATACGCAGTATTTT
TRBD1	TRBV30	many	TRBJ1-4	CAWDPGTGGEKLFF	TGTGCCTGGGACCCCGGGACAGGGGGTGAAAAACTGTTTTTT
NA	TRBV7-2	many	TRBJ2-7	CASSYDGGLVYEQYF	TGTGCCAGCAGCTATGACGGGGGCCTGGTCTACGAGCAGTACTTC
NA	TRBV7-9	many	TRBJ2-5	CASSLVVERETQYF	TGTGCCAGCAGCTTAGTGGTGGAGAGGGAGACCCAGTACTTC
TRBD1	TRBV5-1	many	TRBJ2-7	CASSFGPGGSYEQYF	TGCGCCAGCAGCTTCGGTCCAGGGGGATCCTACGAGCAGTACTTC